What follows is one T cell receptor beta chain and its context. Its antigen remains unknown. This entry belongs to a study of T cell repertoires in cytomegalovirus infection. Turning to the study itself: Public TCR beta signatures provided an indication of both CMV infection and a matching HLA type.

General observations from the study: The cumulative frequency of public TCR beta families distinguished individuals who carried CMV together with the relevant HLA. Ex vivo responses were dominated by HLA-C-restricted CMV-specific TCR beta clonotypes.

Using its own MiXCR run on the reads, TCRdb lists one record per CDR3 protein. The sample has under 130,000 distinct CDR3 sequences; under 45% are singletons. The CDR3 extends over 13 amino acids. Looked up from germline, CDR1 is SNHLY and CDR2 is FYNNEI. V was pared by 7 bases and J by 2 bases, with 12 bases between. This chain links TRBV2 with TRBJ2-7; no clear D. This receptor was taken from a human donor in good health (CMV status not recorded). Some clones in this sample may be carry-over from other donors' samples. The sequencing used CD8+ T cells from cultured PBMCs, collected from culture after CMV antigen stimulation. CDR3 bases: TGTGCCAGCACCACGACGGTAACCTACGAGCAGTACTTC. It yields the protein CASTTTVTYEQYF.